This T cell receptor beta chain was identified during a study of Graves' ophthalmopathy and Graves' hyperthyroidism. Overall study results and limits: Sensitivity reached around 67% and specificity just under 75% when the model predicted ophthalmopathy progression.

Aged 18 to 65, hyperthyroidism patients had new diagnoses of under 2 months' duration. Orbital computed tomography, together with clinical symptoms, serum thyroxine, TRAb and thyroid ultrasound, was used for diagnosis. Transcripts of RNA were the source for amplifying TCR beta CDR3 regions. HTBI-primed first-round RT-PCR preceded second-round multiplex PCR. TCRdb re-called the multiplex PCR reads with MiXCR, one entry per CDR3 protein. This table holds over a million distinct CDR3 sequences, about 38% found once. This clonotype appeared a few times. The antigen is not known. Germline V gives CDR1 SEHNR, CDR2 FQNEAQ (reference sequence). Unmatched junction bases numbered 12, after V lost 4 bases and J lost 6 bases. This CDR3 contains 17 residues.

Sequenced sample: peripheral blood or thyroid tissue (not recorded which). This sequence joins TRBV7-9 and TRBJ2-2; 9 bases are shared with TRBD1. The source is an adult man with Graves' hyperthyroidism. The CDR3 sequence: CASSSPPGQGVAGELFF. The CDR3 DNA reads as TGTGCCAGCAGCTCGCCACCGGGACAGGGTGTAGCCGGGGAGCTGTTTTTT.